This T cell receptor (beta chain) was recovered during a study of CD8+CD57+ T cells in acquired aplastic anemia. The V end lost 2 bases, the J end lost 11 bases, and 22 bases lay between the germline ends. Germline V gene data show CDR1 as SGHVS and CDR2 as FNYEAQ. The CDR3 has 16 residues. Genomic DNA constituted the template upon which TCR beta VDJ and CDR3 profiling was performed. TCRdb re-called the reads with MiXCR, one entry per CDR3 protein. This table holds around 250,000 distinct CDR3 sequences, approximately 80% found once. All sequencing subjects had displayed CD8+CD57+ cell expansion on flow cytometry.

The receptor comes from a human donor with aplastic anemia. Material: sorted CD4+, CD8+, or CD8+CD57+ T cells (not recorded which) from PBMCs. The V call is TRBV7-6, the J call TRBJ2-1; D unresolved. CDR3 region: CASSLPHGTKKTQQFF. CDR3 sequence (DNA): TGTGCCAGCAGCTTACCCCACGGCACAAAAAAGACTCAGCAGTTCTTC.